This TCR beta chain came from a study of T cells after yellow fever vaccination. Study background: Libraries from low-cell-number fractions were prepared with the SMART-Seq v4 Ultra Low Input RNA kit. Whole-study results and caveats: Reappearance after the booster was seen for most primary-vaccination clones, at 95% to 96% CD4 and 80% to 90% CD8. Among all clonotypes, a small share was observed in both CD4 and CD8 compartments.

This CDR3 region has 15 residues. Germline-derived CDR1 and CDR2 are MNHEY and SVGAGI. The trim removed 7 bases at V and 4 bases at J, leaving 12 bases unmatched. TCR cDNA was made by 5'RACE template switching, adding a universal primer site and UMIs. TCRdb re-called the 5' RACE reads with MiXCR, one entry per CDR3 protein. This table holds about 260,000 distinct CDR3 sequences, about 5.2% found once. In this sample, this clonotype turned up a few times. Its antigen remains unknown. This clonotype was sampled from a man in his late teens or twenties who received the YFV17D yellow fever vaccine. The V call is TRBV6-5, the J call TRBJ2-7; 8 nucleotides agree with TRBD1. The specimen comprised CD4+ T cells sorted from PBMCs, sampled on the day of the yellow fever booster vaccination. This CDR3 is CASKQQGVPAYEQYF. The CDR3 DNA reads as TGTGCCAGCAAGCAACAGGGGGTTCCCGCGTACGAGCAGTACTTC.